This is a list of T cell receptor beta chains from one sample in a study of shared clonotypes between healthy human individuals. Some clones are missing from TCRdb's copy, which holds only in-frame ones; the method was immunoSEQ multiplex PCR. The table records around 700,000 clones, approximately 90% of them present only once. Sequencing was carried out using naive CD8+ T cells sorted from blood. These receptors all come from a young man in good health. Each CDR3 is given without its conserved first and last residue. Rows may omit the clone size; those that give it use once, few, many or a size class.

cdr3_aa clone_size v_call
ASSLGGIRPQH - TRBV28
ASSPAGGGREQY - TRBV27
ASSPRQTYEQY once TRBV7-8
ASSPGFVGYEQF - TRBV6-5
ASRSGNTIY - TRBV9
ASSSHIGAGTSYEQY - TRBV13
ASSPTSVGRVTLY - TRBV6-6
ASSSPPGETDTQY - TRBV7-9
ASSVAGRTQETQY - TRBV9
ASSPLGNEQF - TRBV4-1
ASSETAEENTGELF - TRBV7-6
SALGDRENIQY - TRBV29-1
ASSPRLAGYNEQF - TRBV4-3
ASSYRVPL - TRBV2
ASTGQGVTEAF - TRBV10-2
ASSLSGGGYGYT - TRBV27
SVEISSSGNTIY - TRBV29-1
ASSQTTGGNYGYT - TRBV4-1
AWSPNWDRVPRYGYEQY - TRBV30
ASSIWDGTYEQY - TRBV19
ASSSTDRGLQETQY - TRBV7-8
ASSATSGKTDTQY - TRBV7-2
ASSHPWASGSYEQY - TRBV4-2
ASSLNRDRGHSYEQY - TRBV27
ASRRRGVNTEAF - TRBV7-8
ASSPLDRGREKLF - TRBV7-9
ASSLFGGGGYT - TRBV27
ASSVGGSSETQY - TRBV9
ASSAGTGSPGELF - TRBV2
ASSQDLAGGSYT - TRBV14
ASTSVQGESYEQY - TRBV7-9
ARQDRDYGYT - TRBV18
ASSSLTGRYT - TRBV7-9
ASSLTERESWY - TRBV28
ASSYAPVNGYT - TRBV7-9
ASSYSRTERGTEAF - TRBV6-5
ASSPPGLASEQF once TRBV4-2
ASSQGQNYGYT - TRBV4-3
ASSVTGVSSGKSSYEQY - TRBV10-1
ASSSFGQGAYEQY - TRBV5-4
ASSPEGTAYEQY once TRBV9
SVEALGEYGYT - TRBV29-1
ASSFRAAPGYEQY - TRBV27
ASSQFSGAYEQY - TRBV14
ASSQDLASGDPTQY - TRBV4-1
ASSPTGKETQY - TRBV28
SVVTSGRYEQY - TRBV29-1